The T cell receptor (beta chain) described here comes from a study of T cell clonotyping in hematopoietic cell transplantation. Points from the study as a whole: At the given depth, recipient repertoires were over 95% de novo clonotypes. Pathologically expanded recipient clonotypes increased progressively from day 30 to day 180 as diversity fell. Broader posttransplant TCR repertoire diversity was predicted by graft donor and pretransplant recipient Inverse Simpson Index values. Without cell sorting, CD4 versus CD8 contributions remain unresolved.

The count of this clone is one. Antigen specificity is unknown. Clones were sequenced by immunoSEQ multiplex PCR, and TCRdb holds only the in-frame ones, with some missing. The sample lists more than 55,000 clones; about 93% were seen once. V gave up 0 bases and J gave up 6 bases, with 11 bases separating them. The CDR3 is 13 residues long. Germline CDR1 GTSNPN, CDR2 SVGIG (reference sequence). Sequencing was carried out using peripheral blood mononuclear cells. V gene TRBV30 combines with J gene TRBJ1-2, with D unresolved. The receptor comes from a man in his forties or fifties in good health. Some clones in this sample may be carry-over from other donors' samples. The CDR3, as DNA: TGTGCCTGGAGTGTGGCATCAGTCGATGGCTACACCTTC. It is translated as CAWSVASVDGYTF.